Listed below are T cell receptor beta chains from one sample, sequenced in a study of siplizumab effects on memory and regulatory T cells. The table came from immunoSEQ multiplex PCR; TCRdb's copy has only in-frame clones and leaves some out. The sample lists some 80,000 clones, 95% occurring once. Sequencing was done on a sample of CD8+ T cells sorted from blood. Receptors were obtained from a human donor in good health. CDR3s include the opening cysteine and the closing phenylalanine or tryptophan. D genes are given only for firm matches. Size tells how often a clone was seen (once, few, many) or the class of an expanded clone, and some rows leave it out.

d_call clone_size j_call v_call cdr3_nt cdr3_aa
- - TRBJ2-7 TRBV14 TGTGCCAGCAGCCAGTCGGGCAGCTCCTACGAGCAGTACTTC CASSQSGSSYEQYF
- few TRBJ2-5 TRBV19 TGTGCCAGTAGTATATCGGGAACTATAAAAGAGACCCAGTACTTC CASSISGTIKETQYF
- - TRBJ2-5 TRBV2 TGTGCCAGCAGGGAGGGGGGGTCAGAGACCCAGTACTTC CASREGGSETQYF
- many TRBJ2-5 TRBV2 TGTGCCAGCAGTGAAGGGGCAGGGCAAGAGACCCAGTACTTC CASSEGAGQETQYF
- - TRBJ2-5 TRBV4-1 TGCGCCAGCAGCCAAGTTGCGGAGCTCAACTTC CASSQVAELNF
- - TRBJ2-6 TRBV7-3 TGTGCCAGCAGCTCGACAGATACCTCTGGGGCCAACGTCCTGACTTTC CASSSTDTSGANVLTF
- - TRBJ2-7 TRBV7-9 TGTGCCACGTCCCCAGCGTTGAGCTCCTACGAGCAGTACTTC CATSPALSSYEQYF
- - TRBJ2-1 TRBV11-2 TGTGCCAGCAGCAACCTAGACTGGAACAATGAGCAGTTCTTC CASSNLDWNNEQFF
TRBD2 - TRBJ2-2 TRBV19 TGTGCCAGTATACGGGAGGGAACCGGGGAGCTGTTTTTT CASIREGTGELFF
- once TRBJ2-7 TRBV30 TGTGCCTGGAGTGCACCATCCCACAGGGTGTACGAGCAGTACTTC CAWSAPSHRVYEQYF
- - TRBJ2-7 TRBV6-5 TGTGCCAGCAGTTACCTACAGGGCGGGGAGCAGTACTTC CASSYLQGGEQYF
- - TRBJ2-7 TRBV6-8 TGTGCCAGCAGTAAGTTTCGGTCGGGGGCGAGGGCCTACGAGCAGTACTTC CASSKFRSGARAYEQYF
- - TRBJ1-1 TRBV29-1 TGCAGCGTTGATTTCGAGGAGGTGGACACTGAAGCTTTCTTT CSVDFEEVDTEAFF
TRBD2 once TRBJ2-2 TRBV15 TGTGCCACCAGCAGGCCCGGGAGGGCCGTCACCGGGGAGCTGTTTTTT CATSRPGRAVTGELFF
- - TRBJ2-7 TRBV27 TGTGCCAGCAGTCCCCGGCAGCCCTCCTACGAGCAGTACTTC CASSPRQPSYEQYF
TRBD2 once TRBJ2-3 TRBV4-1 TGCGCCAGCAGCCAAGGGGGAAGCGGGAGCCCCAGAAGAGGGATTTCAGATACGCAGTATTTT CASSQGGSGSPRRGISDTQYF
- - TRBJ2-7 TRBV28 TGTGCCAGCAGTTTATTAGGCAGGGCTTTCCCCGAGCAGTACTTC CASSLLGRAFPEQYF
TRBD1 - TRBJ2-2 TRBV6-6 TGTGCCAGCAGTTACCGGACAGGGGTAGCCGGGGAGCTGTTTTTT CASSYRTGVAGELFF
- - TRBJ2-1 TRBV27 TGTGCCAGCAGTTCACCGCCCAGGAGCGATTTGGTCAACAATGAGCAGTTCTTC CASSSPPRSDLVNNEQFF
- - TRBJ2-5 TRBV6-5 TGTGCCAGCAGTTACAAGGCAGGGACCATCTGGGAGACCCAGTACTTC CASSYKAGTIWETQYF
- - TRBJ2-7 TRBV28 TGTGCCAGCAGACCTCTTGCAGGCGCTTACTCCTACGAGCAGTACTTC CASRPLAGAYSYEQYF
TRBD2 once TRBJ2-1 TRBV2 TGTGCCAGCAGTGGGGCGGGAGGCTTTAAAAATGAGCAGTTCTTC CASSGAGGFKNEQFF
- - TRBJ2-7 TRBV7-8 TGTGCCAGCAGCTTTACCTACGAGCAGTACTTC CASSFTYEQYF
TRBD1 - TRBJ2-7 TRBV2 TGTGCCAGCAGGGGATCACAGGGGGCTCGGTACGAGCAGTACTTC CASRGSQGARYEQYF
- - TRBJ2-7 TRBV6-5 TGTGCCAGCAGTTACTCTCGGGACGGTGCGACCGAGCAGTACTTC CASSYSRDGATEQYF
- - TRBJ1-2 TRBV27 TGTGCCAGCAGGGTAAACAAGGGGAACTATGGCTACACCTTC CASRVNKGNYGYTF
- few TRBJ1-5 TRBV27 TGTGCCAGCAGCCCTGGGGGTGGGAGCAATCAGCCCCAGCATTTT CASSPGGGSNQPQHF
TRBD2 - TRBJ2-3 TRBV27 TGTGCCAGCAGACTAACTAGCGGGGGCACAGATACGCAGTATTTT CASRLTSGGTDTQYF
TRBD1 - TRBJ1-1 TRBV10-3 TGTGCCATCAGTGAGTCAGATCCGGGACAGGGAAACACTGAAGCTTTCTTT CAISESDPGQGNTEAFF
TRBD1 - TRBJ1-1 TRBV6-1 TGTGCCAGCAGTGAAATAGATGGGACAGGGGCTGAAGCTTTCTTT CASSEIDGTGAEAFF
- - TRBJ1-2 TRBV6-5 TGTGCCATCTGGGGTCTGGATGGCTACACCTTC CAIWGLDGYTF
- - TRBJ1-2 TRBV27 TGTGCCAGCAGTTTAGAATTCGGCGGCGGCCGGAATGGCTACACCTTC CASSLEFGGGRNGYTF
- - TRBJ2-7 TRBV28 TGTGCCAGCAGTCGCATCGGACCTAGCTCCTACGAGCAGTACTTC CASSRIGPSSYEQYF
- - TRBJ1-1 TRBV19 TGTGCCAGTAGCCCCAGCGAGGTCCATGAAGCTTTCTTT CASSPSEVHEAFF
- - TRBJ1-4 TRBV9 TGTGCCAGCAGCGTAGGGGGCAATGAAAAACTGTTTTTT CASSVGGNEKLFF
- once TRBJ2-7 TRBV7-9 TGTGCCAGCCAGCCCGGGACACACTACGAGCAGTACTTC CASQPGTHYEQYF
- once TRBJ2-1 TRBV9 TGTGCCAGCAGCGTAGCCAGTAACCCCACGCCACGATACAATGAGCAGTTCTTC CASSVASNPTPRYNEQFF
TRBD2 - TRBJ2-1 TRBV5-4 TGTGCCAGCAGCTTGCTGAGATTGACTAGCGGGAGGGCCGATGAGCAGTTCTTC CASSLLRLTSGRADEQFF
- - TRBJ1-1 TRBV19 TGTGCCAGCAACCTGAATAGGGGGACTGAAGCTTTCTTT CASNLNRGTEAFF
TRBD2 - TRBJ2-2 TRBV19 TGTGCCAGTAGACCCCAACCCGGGACTAGCGGTGGGGCGGGGGAGCTGTTTTTT CASRPQPGTSGGAGELFF
- - TRBJ1-1 TRBV6-1 TGTGCCAGCACGACAGGGAACACTGAAGCTTTCTTT CASTTGNTEAFF
- - TRBJ1-5 TRBV7-8 TGTGCCAGCAGCCTGACCCGTTATCAGCCCCAGCATTTT CASSLTRYQPQHF
- - TRBJ2-7 TRBV7-9 TGTGCCAGCAGCTTTGTACAGATAGACTACGAGCAGTACTTC CASSFVQIDYEQYF
- - TRBJ2-2 TRBV7-2 TGTGCCAGCAGCTTACTAGCGTCCGGGGAGCTGTTTTTT CASSLLASGELFF
- - TRBJ1-5 TRBV15 TGTGCCACCACCTTTGGCAGGGAGGGTATTCAGCCCCAGCATTTT CATTFGREGIQPQHF
- - TRBJ1-2 TRBV6-5 TGTGCCAGCGCTGGCCCGACCCCCGGCTACACCTTC CASAGPTPGYTF